This T cell receptor (beta chain) was identified during a study of blood T cell repertoires in COVID-19. Overall study: Sites across the United States, Italy and Spain contributed samples from acute and convalescent COVID-19. From T cells, B-cell-depleted T cells, or PBMCs came the material, which was cDNA or gDNA.

Per the authors' pipeline: Reference gene primers were amplified, and this amplification served to estimate nucleated cell counts. Some clones are missing from TCRdb's copy, which holds only in-frame ones; the method was immunoSEQ multiplex PCR. That table gives V, J and clone size, and the DNA gave D and trimming. The repertoire holds 80,000 to 95,000 clones, with roughly 83% as singletons. Trimming cost V 6 bases and J 2 bases, with 14 bases left between them. The CDR3 length is 15 residues. Germline loops: CDR1 SNHLY, CDR2 FYNNEI. This rearrangement joins TRBV2 to TRBJ1-5; D is unresolved. The sequenced sample was peripheral blood. This sequence originates from a woman aged 80 or older with active or convalescent COVID-19. CDR3 in DNA: TGTGCCAGCAGCAATGGGCTCTTAGGCAATCAGCCCCAGCATTTT. Translated: CASSNGLLGNQPQHF.